Listed below are T cell receptor beta chains from one sample, sequenced in a study of T cells in localized non-small cell lung cancer. Sequencing used immunoSEQ multiplex PCR; TCRdb keeps in-frame clones, though not all of them. The sample records under 55,000 clones, about 78% being singletons. This material consisted of PBMCs, taken before any cancer treatment. The source of these receptors is a woman between 35 and 75 years old with stage II lung adenocarcinoma. The CDR3 runs from the conserved cysteine through the conserved F or W. A D gene is named only where the DNA matches it firmly. Size is stated for part of the rows, as once, few or many counts, or as a class when the clone is expanded.

TRBV6-6	-	TRBD1	TRBJ2-3	CASSTLGQGADTQYF	TGTGCCAGCAGTACCCTGGGACAGGGGGCAGATACGCAGTATTTT
TRBV5-5	few	TRBD1	TRBJ1-2	CASSFQGDYGYTF	TGTGCCAGCAGCTTCCAGGGGGACTATGGCTACACCTTC
TRBV6-5	-	-	TRBJ1-1	CASSYVGGENTEAFF	TGTGCCAGCAGTTACGTGGGGGGAGAGAACACTGAAGCTTTCTTT
TRBV7-3	-	-	TRBJ2-7	CASSSRRTSSYEQYF	TGTGCCAGCAGCTCGCGACGGACCAGCTCCTACGAGCAGTACTTC
TRBV5-1	-	-	TRBJ2-4	CASSLEGSKNIQYF	TGCGCCAGCAGCTTGGAGGGGTCCAAAAACATTCAGTACTTC
TRBV2	-	-	TRBJ2-2	CASSSHKTGELFF	TGTGCCAGCAGTTCACATAAAACCGGGGAGCTGTTTTTT
TRBV6-1	-	TRBD1	TRBJ1-2	CASSEEARGRNYGYTF	TGTGCCAGCAGTGAAGAAGCCAGGGGGCGCAATTATGGCTACACCTTC
TRBV15	-	-	TRBJ1-2	CATSTPGFYGYTF	TGTGCCACCAGCACTCCCGGGTTCTATGGCTACACCTTC
TRBV20-1	-	-	TRBJ1-4	CSAAGQEKLFF	TGCAGTGCTGCAGGACAGGAAAAACTGTTTTTT
TRBV7-9	-	-	TRBJ1-1	CASSLLEGNTEAFF	TGTGCCAGCAGCTTACTAGAGGGGAACACTGAAGCTTTCTTT
TRBV30	-	-	TRBJ2-1	CAWSVAQGPYNEQFF	TGTGCCTGGAGTGTAGCACAGGGCCCCTACAATGAGCAGTTCTTC
TRBV19	-	-	TRBJ1-1	CASSWGGTEAFF	TGTGCCAGTAGCTGGGGGGGAACTGAAGCTTTCTTT
TRBV2	-	-	TRBJ1-5	CASGGGNQPQHF	TGTGCCAGCGGGGGGGGGAATCAGCCCCAGCATTTT
TRBV5-4	-	TRBD2	TRBJ2-3	CASSFGGVQGTDTQYF	TGTGCCAGCAGCTTTGGGGGGGTTCAGGGCACAGATACGCAGTATTTT
TRBV18	-	-	TRBJ1-5	CASSLATGIGDQPQHF	TGTGCCAGCTCACTTGCTACAGGGATAGGTGATCAGCCCCAGCATTTT
TRBV5-1	-	TRBD1	TRBJ1-1	CASSLGTGGYTEAFF	TGCGCCAGCAGCTTGGGGACAGGCGGGTACACTGAAGCTTTCTTT
TRBV2	few	TRBD1	TRBJ1-5	CASTSDRVNQPQHF	TGTGCCAGCACCTCAGACAGGGTCAATCAGCCCCAGCATTTT
TRBV16	-	-	TRBJ1-4	CASSLLGGNEKLFF	TGTGCCAGCAGCCTCCTCGGGGGTAATGAAAAACTGTTTTTT
TRBV5-1	-	-	TRBJ2-7	CASSLVYGYEQYF	TGCGCCAGCAGCTTGGTGTATGGCTACGAGCAGTACTTC
TRBV29-1	-	-	TRBJ1-2	CSVGRPEQNYGYTF	TGCAGCGTTGGGCGGCCAGAGCAAAACTATGGCTACACCTTC
TRBV6-4	few	TRBD2	TRBJ2-1	CASSEDGGGANEQFF	TGTGCCAGCAGTGAAGATGGCGGGGGGGCCAATGAGCAGTTCTTC
TRBV13	-	TRBD2	TRBJ2-5	CASDRGGRKETQYF	TGTGCCAGCGACCGCGGGGGGCGTAAAGAGACCCAGTACTTC
TRBV7-9	-	-	TRBJ2-7	CASSPPTAGVGYEQYF	TGTGCCAGCAGCCCACCCACCGCAGGGGTGGGGTACGAGCAGTACTTC
TRBV5-6	-	-	TRBJ2-5	CASSLVPGPSRTQYF	TGTGCCAGCAGCTTAGTGCCAGGCCCCTCGAGGACCCAGTACTTC
TRBV28	-	-	TRBJ1-5	CASSLRGGYSNQPQHF	TGTGCCAGCAGCCTCCGGGGGGGGTATAGCAATCAGCCCCAGCATTTT
TRBV18	-	TRBD1	TRBJ2-7	CASSPAGGVGTYEQYF	TGTGCCAGCTCACCAGCAGGGGGTGTCGGTACCTACGAGCAGTACTTC
TRBV5-1	-	-	TRBJ2-5	CASSLRDWEETQYF	TGCGCCAGCAGCTTGCGGGACTGGGAAGAGACCCAGTACTTC
TRBV5-6	-	-	TRBJ1-4	CASSLRGRNNEKLFF	TGTGCCAGCAGCTTAAGGGGTCGTAATAATGAAAAACTGTTTTTT
TRBV5-1	-	TRBD1	TRBJ1-4	CASSSTGSLEKLFF	TGCGCCAGCAGCTCGACAGGGTCGCTTGAAAAACTGTTTTTT
TRBV7-2	-	TRBD1	TRBJ1-6	CASSFALGQGNSPLHF	TGTGCCAGCAGCTTCGCCCTGGGACAGGGAAATTCACCCCTCCACTTT